The present T cell receptor (beta chain) was sequenced within a study of cytomegalovirus exposure and HLA in healthy donors. General observations from the study: Per published reports, the classifier diagnosed cytomegalovirus status with high specificity and sensitivity. Later analysis demonstrated an association between a missense DCLRE1C variant and TCR beta V- and J-gene trimming.

The PCR had 60 Vbeta and 13 Jbeta primers. As originally analysed: In a later analysis, of roughly 83 million unique beta chains, roughly 11 million appeared in at least two donors. TCRdb's table, derived via immunoSEQ multiplex PCR, lists solely in-frame clones and lacks some. The V and J calls and clone size come from that table; D and trimming were worked out from the DNA. This sample's table reports around 31,000 clones. The V and J ends lost 5 bases and 2 bases, in that order; junction bases with no gene match: 6. In germline, CDR1 is SGHTA, CDR2 FQGNSA. The CDR3 extends over 16 amino acids. As to this clone: Its target is unknown.

V gene TRBV7-2 combines with J gene TRBJ2-7; the match to TRBD2 covers 13 bases. Sequenced: PBMCs. This TCR derives from a female donor in good health and CMV-seronegative. CDR3: CASSAGLAGVAYEQYF. The CDR3 nucleotides are TGTGCCAGCAGCGCAGGACTAGCGGGGGTTGCCTACGAGCAGTACTTC.